Listed below are T cell receptor beta chains from one sample, sequenced in a study of tissue T cells after allogeneic stem cell transplantation. TCRdb's copy holds only in-frame clones and misses some; the assay was immunoSEQ multiplex PCR. Of some 6,000 clones listed, over 60% are singletons. Sample: blood, taken before transplantation. These receptors all stem from a man between 40 and 75 years old who later had graft-versus-host disease after an allogeneic stem cell transplant. CDR3s leave out the opening cysteine and the closing phenylalanine or tryptophan. The order of the fields is V gene, J gene, CDR3 protein.

TRBV5-1	TRBJ2-6	ASSLAVGRRANVLT
TRBV5-1	TRBJ2-5	ATTGPHQETQY
TRBV7-3	TRBJ1-2	ASSLQGENYGYT
TRBV10-2	TRBJ1-5	ASTPTSNQPQH
TRBV3-1/TRBV3-2	TRBJ1-2	ASTDFYGYT
TRBV5-5	TRBJ2-3	ASSLYEGGGTDTQY
TRBV30	TRBJ2-7	AWIAGAGYEQY
TRBV30	TRBJ1-6	AQNPGQGESPLH
TRBV7-9	TRBJ1-2	ASSLSTANYGYT
TRBV9	TRBJ1-4	ASSPRPSGTNEKLF
TRBV5-4	TRBJ2-2	ASSLAQSRTGELF
TRBV10-3	TRBJ1-1	AIRGLGETEAF
TRBV7-8	TRBJ1-2	ASSIDSYGYT
TRBV19	TRBJ1-5	ASSTAANSNQPQH
TRBV10-3	TRBJ2-7	AILGQFSSSREQY
TRBV11-3	TRBJ2-5	ASSPPSGTLGTQY
TRBV19	TRBJ1-1	ASSILGSEAF
TRBV4-1	TRBJ2-3	ASSKQGLDTQY
TRBV27	TRBJ1-6	ASSGTGNSPLH
TRBV7-9	TRBJ1-1	ASSSTLRHLNTEAF
TRBV4-1	TRBJ2-3	ASSQSDRGDTQY
TRBV4-2	TRBJ2-7	ASSQGPVYEQY
TRBV19	TRBJ2-1	ASSVDWSSYNEQF
TRBV19	TRBJ1-4	ASSIVRQSATNEKLF
TRBV11-2	TRBJ2-3	ASSPGGLASTDTQY
TRBV4-1	TRBJ2-1	ASSQDRTGSNEQF
TRBV2	TRBJ2-7	ASSEGLAGYEQY
TRBV7-7	TRBJ2-2	ASSPRLAGETGELF
TRBV6-2/TRBV6-3	TRBJ1-2	ASSYQGQTYGYT
TRBV29-1	TRBJ1-2	SVGDAGLGYT
TRBV18	TRBJ2-5	ASSPPAGQETQY
TRBV6-5	TRBJ1-2	ASGISMGGYT
TRBV7-8	TRBJ2-6	ASSPGVAGANVLT
TRBV6-6	TRBJ2-7	ASSFSEQGTHEQY
TRBV5-4	TRBJ2-5	ASSSGERETQY
TRBV7-8	TRBJ2-1	ASNEPGRTYNEQF
TRBV9	TRBJ2-7	ASSAQTGAGVEQY
TRBV4-2	TRBJ2-7	ASSQDAVSYEQY
TRBV16	TRBJ1-2	ASSSSGGPYGYT
TRBV6-5	TRBJ1-4	ASSYQQGDEKLF
TRBV5-1	TRBJ2-5	ASSPPDTWYQETQY
TRBV10-3	TRBJ1-3	AITDPQGATGNTIY
TRBV20-1	TRBJ1-2	SARNSSGYT
TRBV27	TRBJ2-1	ASSSLTSGRPRSYNEQF
TRBV28	TRBJ2-7	ASSSPIAGGYEQY
TRBV30	TRBJ1-4	AWATAGILF
TRBV27	TRBJ1-4	ASTRVGEKLF
TRBV5-1	TRBJ2-3	ASSPGGTDTQY